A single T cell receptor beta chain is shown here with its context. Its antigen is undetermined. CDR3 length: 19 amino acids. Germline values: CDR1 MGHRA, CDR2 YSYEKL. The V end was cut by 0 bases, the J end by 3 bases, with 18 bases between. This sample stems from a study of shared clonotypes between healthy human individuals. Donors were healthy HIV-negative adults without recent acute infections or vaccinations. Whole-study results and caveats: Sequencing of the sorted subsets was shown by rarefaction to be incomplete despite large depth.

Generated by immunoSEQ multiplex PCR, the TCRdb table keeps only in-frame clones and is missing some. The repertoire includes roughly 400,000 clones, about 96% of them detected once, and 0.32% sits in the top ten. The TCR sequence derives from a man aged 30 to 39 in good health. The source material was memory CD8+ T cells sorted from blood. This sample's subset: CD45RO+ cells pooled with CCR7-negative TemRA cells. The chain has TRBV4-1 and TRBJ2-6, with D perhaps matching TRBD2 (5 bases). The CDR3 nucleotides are TGCGCCAGCAGCCAAGATTGGACTCGTGCCAAAAGTGGGGCCAACGTCCTGACTTTC. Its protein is CASSQDWTRAKSGANVLTF.